This entry lists 18 T cell receptor beta chains sequenced from one sample in a study of blood T cell repertoires in COVID-19. Assay used: immunoSEQ multiplex PCR; TCRdb lists only in-frame clones, some missing. The table includes 150,000 to 200,000 clones, approximately 90% detected once. Sequenced sample: peripheral blood. The receptor source for this set is a man younger than 35 who had recovered from COVID-19.

About this clone: Other DNA sequences in this specimen translate into the identical CDR3. The chain carries TRBV7-2 and TRBJ1-1, with D possibly being TRBD1 (5 bases). Germline lookup yields CDR1 SGHTA and CDR2 FQGNSA. V shed 2 bases and J shed 3 bases, with 7 bases lying between them. CDR3 length: 13 amino acids. The CDR3 DNA follows: TGTGCCAGCAGCTTATCCAGGGACACTGAAGCTTTCTTT. Protein sequence: CASSLSRDTEAFF.

This clone came up a few times. The chain combines TRBV5-1 with TRBJ2-1, with D perhaps matching TRBD1 (6 bases). Germline values: CDR1 SGHRS, CDR2 YFSETQ. Deletions cut 4 bases from V and 1 base from J, with 15 bases between. CDR3 length: 16 residues. The CDR3: CASSPTPRGSYNEQFF. The DNA for the CDR3 is TGCGCCAGCAGCCCCACCCCTAGGGGGTCCTACAATGAGCAGTTCTTC.

The chain carries TRBV7-8 and TRBJ2-2, with D perhaps TRBD2 (5 bases). Between the trimmed V and J ends, which lost 5 bases and 4 bases, there was a span of 14 bases. The CDR3 runs 15 residues. The germline CDR1 and CDR2 sequences are SGHVS and FQNEAQ. CDR3 sequence reads: CASSLLGSGTGELFF. In DNA, the CDR3 is TGTGCCAGCAGCCTCCTTGGGAGCGGCACCGGGGAGCTGTTTTTT.

The V gene is TRBV18, the J gene TRBJ1-6; 9 bases line up with TRBD1. Germline lookup yields CDR1 KGHSH and CDR2 LQKENI. Trimming cost V 0 bases and J 9 bases; bases outside gene matches: 3. This CDR3 has 15 amino acids. In DNA, the CDR3 is TGTGCCAGCTCACCACCGGGGACAGGGAGTTCACCCCTCCACTTT. Encoded protein: CASSPPGTGSSPLHF.

This sequence joins TRBV11-2 and TRBJ2-5, with 8 bases identical to TRBD1. CDR1 and CDR2 (germline): SGHAT, FQNNGV. Trimming removed 5 bases from V and 5 bases from J; junction bases left unmatched: 1. The CDR3 is 12 residues long. The CDR3 loop reads CASSRTGETQYF. In DNA form, the CDR3 reads TGTGCCAGCAGCCGGACAGGGGAGACCCAGTACTTC.

This rearrangement joins TRBV5-1 to TRBJ2-7; D gene unclear. Trimming removed 0 bases at V and 2 bases at J, with 9 bases between. From germline, CDR1 is SGHRS and CDR2 YFSETQ. The CDR3 sequence is 14 residues long. This CDR3 reads CASSLGVSAYEQYF. CDR3 nucleotide sequence: TGCGCCAGCAGCTTGGGGGTCAGCGCCTACGAGCAGTACTTC. Complete variable domain (other parts from reference TRBV5-1 and TRBJ2-7): KAGVTQTPRYLIKTRGQQVTLSCSPISGHRSVSWYQQTPGQGLQFLFEYFSETQRNKGNFPGRFSGRQFSNSRSEMNVSTLELGDSALYLCASSLGVSAYEQYFGPGTRLTVT.

The chain combines TRBV6-5 with TRBJ1-1; no clear D. The CDR3 extends over 13 amino acids. Deletions cut 5 bases from V and 5 bases from J, with 12 bases between. Germline assignment: CDR1 MNHEY and CDR2 SVGAGI. This CDR3 is CASSPTGLTEAFF. The DNA for the CDR3 is TGTGCCAGCAGTCCCACCGGGTTGACTGAAGCTTTCTTT.

This clone was counted a few times. V is TRBV25-1 and J is TRBJ1-1; no reliable D call. This CDR3 is built from 13 residues. In germline, CDR1 is MGHDK, CDR2 SYGVNS. Trimming took 8 bases from V and 3 from J, leaving 13 bases between them. CDR3 nucleotide sequence: TGTGCCAGCCTCCGGGGAGGCGACACTGAAGCTTTCTTT. Translated, it gives CASLRGGDTEAFF.

This chain connects TRBV5-6 to TRBJ2-5; 8 nucleotides align to TRBD2. The germline gives CDR1 SGHDT, CDR2 YYEEEE. V trimming: 4 bases; J trimming: 0 bases; junction bases outside the gene matches: 14. The CDR3 covers 18 residues. CDR3 coding DNA: TGTGCCAGCAGCGCAGAGGGTACTAGCGGAACGTACCAAGAGACCCAGTACTTC. It encodes CASSAEGTSGTYQETQYF.

The chain carries TRBV7-2 and TRBJ1-1; unclear D gene. Trimming cost V 5 bases and J 5 bases, with 12 bases left between them. The V gene's germline CDR1 is SGHTA and CDR2 FQGNSA. This CDR3 is 13 amino acids long. This CDR3 is CASSKGGRTEAFF. CDR3 nucleotides: TGTGCCAGCAGCAAGGGAGGGCGGACTGAAGCTTTCTTT.

The gene calls are TRBV4-3 and TRBJ2-1; D is unclear. This CDR3 region has 13 residues. Germline CDR1 LGHNA, CDR2 YSLEER. Deletions cut 4 bases from V and 3 bases from J, with 7 bases between. The CDR3 protein is CASSLSYYNEQFF. The CDR3 DNA follows: TGCGCCAGCAGCCTTTCCTACTACAATGAGCAGTTCTTC.

V and J are TRBV2 and TRBJ1-2; 8 bases are shared with TRBD1. Germline V CDR1 and CDR2: SNHLY, FYNNEI. With V trimmed by 7 bases and J by 6 bases, 10 bases remained unmatched. The CDR3 is made up of 14 amino acids. CDR3: CASNPSGTGHGYTF. The CDR3 region has the DNA TGTGCCAGCAACCCTTCCGGGACAGGCCATGGCTACACCTTC.

In its sample, this clone was seen a few times. V gene TRBV7-9 combines with J gene TRBJ2-3, with no clear D. The V and J ends lost 5 bases and 0 bases respectively, with 6 bases between them. Germline values: CDR1 SEHNR, CDR2 FQNEAQ (reference sequence). CDR3 length: 13 residues. The CDR3 is CASSVFSTDTQYF. Written as DNA, the CDR3 is TGTGCCAGCAGCGTCTTTAGCACAGATACGCAGTATTTT.

The V gene is TRBV4-1, the J gene TRBJ2-7, with D possibly matching TRBD2 (7 bases). The ends were cut back, 2 bases at V and 2 bases at J, with 13 bases in the middle. The V gene's germline CDR1 is MGHRA and CDR2 YSYEKL. The CDR3 extends over 15 amino acids. The CDR3 coding sequence is TGCGCCAGCAGCCAAAGGTGGGGGGGCCCCTACGAGCAGTACTTC. Protein sequence: CASSQRWGGPYEQYF.

The rearrangement uses TRBV11-2 and TRBJ2-3; weak D call: TRBD1 (5 bases). The CDR3 has 14 amino acids. In germline, CDR1 is SGHAT, CDR2 FQNNGV. Trimming shortened V by 2 bases and J by 5 bases, and 11 bases separated the two germline ends. The CDR3 region has the DNA TGTGCCAGCAGCTTACTTTCAGGGATAGATACGCAGTATTTT. Its protein is CASSLLSGIDTQYF.

The rearrangement uses TRBV7-9 and TRBJ2-7; a weak D match, TRBD2 (6 bases). The CDR3 is made up of 13 amino acids. The ends were cut back, 1 base at V and 7 bases at J, with 11 bases in the middle. Germline CDR1 is SEHNR and CDR2 is FQNEAQ (reference sequence). As DNA, the CDR3 is TGTGCCAGCAGCTTAGGGGCAGGGAGGGAGCAGTACTTC. It translates to CASSLGAGREQYF.

V and J are TRBV4-3 and TRBJ1-6, with TRBD1 matching 8 bases. Germline values: CDR1 LGHNA, CDR2 YSLEER. The ends lost 8 bases at V and 7 bases at J; junction bases unmatched: 13. This CDR3 region has 16 residues. The CDR3 bases are TGCGCCAGCCGCCCAAACCCACAGGGGGTAAATTCACCCCTCCACTTT. As protein: CASRPNPQGVNSPLHF.

The sample holds one count of this clone. The chain links TRBV27 to TRBJ2-1, with 9 bases aligning to TRBD2. Losses at the gene ends were 5 bases for V and 4 bases for J; bases not matched to a gene: 6. Looked up from germline, CDR1 is MNHEY and CDR2 is SMNVEV (reference sequence). This CDR3 has 15 residues. The CDR3, as DNA: TGTGCCAGCAGTCCCTACGCGGGGGGGTACAATGAGCAGTTCTTC. Its protein is CASSPYAGGYNEQFF.